This T cell receptor (beta chain) was captured in a study of blood T cells in healthy people across ages. Study-level findings and limits: A roughly linear age-dependent decrease characterized TCR beta diversity per million T cells.

This CDR3 is built from 13 residues. The V end was cut by 5 bases, the J end by 4 bases, with 14 bases between. Germline CDR1 DFQATT, CDR2 SNEGSKA (reference sequence). The use of a sample-barcoded 5' primer and a J-beta primer mix characterized a second PCR of about 6 to 12 cycles. Every cDNA molecule carried a tag from a template-switch adaptor bearing 12 random nucleotides. From the 5' RACE reads, TCRdb called clonotypes with MiXCR, one entry per CDR3 protein. Of 1.5 million to 2 million distinct CDR3 sequences in the sample, approximately 30% were seen once. All donors came from Russia, were Caucasian and healthy, and spanned ages 6 to 90. Extraction of total RNA produced a minimum of 5.5 micrograms from each sample. In its sample, this clonotype was seen a few times. Its antigen is undetermined.

The chain carries TRBV20-1 and TRBJ1-1, with no clear D. This receptor was identified in a woman aged 25-40 years in good health. Sequencing input: blood. The CDR3 region is CSAPPSGATEAFF. In nucleotides, the CDR3 is TGCAGTGCTCCTCCGTCCGGCGCCACTGAAGCTTTCTTT.